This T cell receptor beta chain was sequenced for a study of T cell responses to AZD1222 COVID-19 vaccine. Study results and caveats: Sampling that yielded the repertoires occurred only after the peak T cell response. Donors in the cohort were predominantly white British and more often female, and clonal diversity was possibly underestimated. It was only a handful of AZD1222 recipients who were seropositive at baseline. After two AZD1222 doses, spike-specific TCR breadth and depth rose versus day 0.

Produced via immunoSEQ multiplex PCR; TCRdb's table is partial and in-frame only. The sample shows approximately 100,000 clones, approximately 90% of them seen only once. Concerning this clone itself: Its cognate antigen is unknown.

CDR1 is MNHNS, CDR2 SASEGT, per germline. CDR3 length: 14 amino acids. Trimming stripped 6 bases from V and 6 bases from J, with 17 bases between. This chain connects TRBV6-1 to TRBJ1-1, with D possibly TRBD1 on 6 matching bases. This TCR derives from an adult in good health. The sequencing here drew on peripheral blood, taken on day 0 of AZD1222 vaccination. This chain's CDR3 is CASRHKPGVAEAFF. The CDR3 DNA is TGTGCCAGCAGACACAAACCAGGGGTCGCTGAAGCTTTCTTT.